The clone carrying this T cell receptor beta chain has just one count. The antigen is unknown. The V end was cut by 4 bases, the J end by 3 bases, with 9 bases between. CDR3 length: 14 amino acids. Germline V gene lookup returns CDR1 SNHLY and CDR2 FYNNEI. Patients were newly diagnosed, HIV-seronegative, and aged 18 or older. Measured with immunoSEQ multiplex PCR; TCRdb has only the in-frame clones, and not every one. The table lists 9,500 to 13,000 clones, roughly 94% of them singletons. The data were taken from a study of T cells in tuberculosis. Findings of the study overall: Using the GMM-specific repertoire gave nearly 90% accuracy versus about 70% with motifs.

This clonotype was sampled from an adult with tuberculosis. Sequencing input: PBMCs. This chain uses TRBV2 with TRBJ2-2; tentatively, D is TRBD2 (6 bases). CDR3 residues: CASSGEAHTGELFF. CDR3 nucleotide sequence: TGTGCCAGCAGTGGGGAGGCTCACACCGGGGAGCTGTTTTTT. Drawing the rest from reference TRBV2 and TRBJ2-2, the complete variable domain is EPEVTQTPSHQVTQMGQEVILRCVPISNHLYFYWYRQILGQKVEFLVSFYNNEISEKSEIFDDQFSVERPDGSNFTLKIRSTKLEDSAMYFCASSGEAHTGELFFGEGSRLTVL.